The present T cell receptor beta chain was sequenced within a study of T cell responses to AZD1222 COVID-19 vaccine (dated by TCRdb to about 2021). Concerning the study at large: AZD1222 recipients given second doses at about 4 weeks or at about 12 weeks were pooled, since spike-specific TCR depth and breadth were not found to differ between the two schedules. A total of about 230 trial participants underwent TCR sequencing, of whom 200 to 220 received two doses of AZD1222 and some 25 received two doses of the MenACWY control vaccine. Trial participants were enrolled by age into subgroups of 18-55, 56-69 and 70-plus years, and about 150, 27 and 61 TCR-sequenced participants, respectively, were included in these subgroups.

The germline V gene (reference sequence) provides CDR1 PRHDT and CDR2 FYEKMQ. Trimming costs V 2 bases and J 0 bases, and their ends lie 8 bases apart. The CDR3 goes from the cysteine to the phenylalanine over 15 residues. Solely the CDR3 DNA is kept, with 45 bases framed from the first base. The meaning of the sample's time point label: baseline before first vaccination. Vaccinee samples were obtained from the UK trials COV001 and COV002, which included a single-blind randomized controlled phase 2/3 trial of AZD1222 (ChAdOx1 nCoV-19) in healthy adults. For TCRbeta chain sequencing, PBMC samples from trial participants were taken at day 0 and at day 28 after the second dose. For this clone: Its recognized antigen is unknown. The record has no base qualities; no much larger clone is one base away.

The CDR3 regions of human TCRbeta chains were analyzed by immunosequencing. On the study's bioinformatics: Repertoire TCRs were checked for matches against a reference library of SARS-CoV-2-specific TCRs that had been generated using the MIRA antigen-specificity platform. Breadth was defined as the fraction of unique TCRs that were SARS-CoV-2-associated, and depth was defined as the fraction of total T cells that were SARS-CoV-2-associated. Using the MIRA data, every spike-specific TCR was mapped to the spike region that the TCR reacted to and assigned to either a CD4 or a CD8 class. Log10-transformed breadth and depth values were compared by one-way ANOVA with Sidak's multiple comparisons tests. The immuneACCESS repertoire file appears here via TCRdb, limited to in-frame rearrangements. These files lack a portion of the clones; in checked studies, under half of the deficit traces to unresolved V genes, and the cause of the others is not known. V, J and clone size were drawn from that table, and D and trimming were deduced from the DNA. For this sample there are approximately 99,000 clones; 86% appear just once. The leading ten clones occupy 3% to 3.5% of the sample.

Study-wide conclusions, independent of this receptor: The 56-69-year group was small, and its depth increase did not reach significance, likely because of low power. Nearly half of unique spike-specific TCRs reportedly recognized epitopes outside regions mutated in the B.1.351 and B.1.1.7 variants. Conclusions about previously exposed vaccinees were limited because only six or seven AZD1222 recipients were SARS-CoV-2 seropositive at baseline. The whole spike protein was spanned by vaccine-associated CD4 TCRs, and dominant responses were seen in regions 160-218 and 743-854. A significant rise in spike-specific TCR breadth and depth was observed after two AZD1222 doses relative to day 0 and relative to MenACWY recipients. Participants were mostly white British and included more females than males, and it was suggested by the authors that clonal diversity may have been underestimated. Because no day 14 peak-response samples were available, repertoires were characterized only after the peak T cell response.

The sequencing here drew on peripheral blood, taken on day 0 of AZD1222 vaccination. The TCR comes from an adult in good health. This receptor chain uses TRBV13 and TRBJ1-3; 5 matching bases give a weak D call of TRBD1. The CDR3 loop reads CASSLRQTSGNTIYF. The nucleotide sequence is TGTGCCAGCAGCTTAAGACAGACCTCTGGAAACACCATATATTTT. The CDR3, completed at both ends by the reference TRBV13 and TRBJ1-3 genes, gives the full variable domain AAGVIQSPRHLIKEKRETATLKCYPIPRHDTVYWYQQGPGQDPQFLISFYEKMQSDKGSIPDRFSAQQFSDYHSELNMSSLELGDSALYFCASSLRQTSGNTIYFGEGSWLTVV.